The next 30 T cell receptor beta chains were all read from a single sample in a study of multiple sclerosis patients with progressive multifocal leukoencephalopathy. Time point given: 6 months of natalizumab therapy. Sequencing used immunoSEQ multiplex PCR; TCRdb keeps in-frame clones, though not all of them. The table includes tens of thousands of clones, just under 90% detected once. This specimen consisted of PBMCs, obtained from a patient treated with natalizumab. The receptors were sampled from a human donor with multiple sclerosis.

This chain joins TRBV4-3 and TRBJ2-3; possibly TRBD1 for D (5 bases). V lost 4 bases, J lost 0 bases, and 17 bases lay in between. This CDR3 is 17 amino acids long. Looked up from germline, CDR1 is LGHNA and CDR2 is YSLEER. CDR3 DNA sequence: TGCGCCAGCAGCCGGCTTCCACAGGTTGGAAGCACAGATACGCAGTATTTT. Protein: CASSRLPQVGSTDTQYF.

The CDR3 nucleotides read TGCAGCGTTGAAGATCGGGGTTATCTTGGCTACACCTTC. It translates to CSVEDRGYLGYTF. The chain is built from TRBV29-1 and TRBJ1-2, with D uncertain. V lost 0 bases, J lost 7 bases, and 12 bases lay in between. This CDR3 is built from 13 residues. Germline V gene sequence: CDR1 SQVTM, CDR2 ANQGSEA. Supplemented by reference TRBV29-1 and TRBJ1-2, the full variable domain reads SAVISQKPSRDICQRGTSLTIQCQVDSQVTMMFWYRQQPGQSLTLIATANQGSEATYESGFVIDKFPISRPNLTFSTLTVSNMSPEDSSIYLCSVEDRGYLGYTFGSGTRLTVV.

The chain is built from TRBV6-1 and TRBJ2-7; D assignment may be TRBD1 or TRBD2 (6 bases each). V was cut by 8 bases and J by 7 bases, with 18 bases left in between. CDR3 length: 13 amino acids. Germline-derived CDR1 and CDR2 are MNHNS and SASEGT. The CDR3 DNA is TGTGCCAGCGGGAGGAGCAGGGGCGGGGAGCAGTACTTC. This sequence encodes CASGRSRGGEQYF.

This clone was detected only a few times. V gene TRBV5-1 combines with J gene TRBJ2-1, with 12 bases identical to TRBD1. The CDR3 spans 16 residues. The germline gives CDR1 SGHRS, CDR2 YFSETQ. J gave up 9 bases and V 2 bases, and 9 bases lay outside the gene matches. The CDR3 nucleotides read TGCGCCAGCAGCTTACAAGCGGGGACAGGGGGCGGTGAGCAGTTCTTC. As protein: CASSLQAGTGGGEQFF.

This sequence joins TRBV7-8 and TRBJ2-5; D call uncertain. V gave up 4 bases and J gave up 11 bases, with 17 bases separating them. CDR3 size: 13 residues. The germline V gene encodes CDR1 SGHVS and CDR2 FQNEAQ. This chain's CDR3 is CASSSTMGGEQYF. CDR3 DNA sequence: TGTGCCAGCAGCTCCACAATGGGTGGTGAGCAGTACTTC.

V gene TRBV27 combines with J gene TRBJ2-7, with D maybe TRBD1 (6 bases). The length of the CDR3 is 14 residues. V was cut by 3 bases and J by 5 bases, with 14 bases left in between. Germline V CDR1 and CDR2: MNHEY, SMNVEV (reference sequence). The chain's CDR3 is CASSFRDINHEQYF. The CDR3 DNA sequence: TGTGCCAGCAGTTTTCGGGACATCAACCACGAGCAGTACTTC.

This sequence joins TRBV6-1 and TRBJ2-7; TRBD2 aligns across 13 bases. The V segment lost 7 bases and the J segment 6 bases; nucleotides outside the gene matches: 9. Germline V gives CDR1 MNHNS, CDR2 SASEGT. The CDR3 contains 15 residues. The CDR3 region is CASKIPRLAGGEQYF. CDR3 coding DNA: TGTGCCAGCAAAATTCCCAGACTAGCGGGAGGCGAGCAGTACTTC.

The rearrangement joins TRBV18 to TRBJ1-5; D is perhaps TRBD1 (5 bases). V was shortened by 5 bases and J by 7 bases, with 15 bases between the two germline ends. The CDR3 has 14 amino acids. Germline-derived CDR1 and CDR2 are KGHSH and LQKENI. In DNA form, the CDR3 reads TGTGCCAGCTCATCTGGGGGTGTGGACCAGCCCCAGCATTTT. As protein: CASSSGGVDQPQHF.

Written as DNA, the CDR3 is TGTGCCAGCAGAGCAGGGATGAACACTGAAGCTTTCTTT. The encoded protein is CASRAGMNTEAFF. The rearrangement links TRBV2 to TRBJ1-1; D may be TRBD1 (5 bases). The length of the CDR3 is 13 residues. Trimming stripped 6 bases from V and 0 bases from J, with 8 bases between. Germline V lookup: CDR1 SNHLY, CDR2 FYNNEI.

This clone was seen a handful of times. The chain carries TRBV19 and TRBJ1-5, with D perhaps TRBD1 (5 bases). The germline V gene has CDR1 LNHDA and CDR2 SQIVND (reference sequence). V gave up 5 bases and J gave up 2 bases, with 16 bases separating them. The CDR3 totals 16 residues. In nucleotides, the CDR3 is TGTGCCAGTAGTCCCCGGACTGGGGGTGGCAATCAGCCCCAGCATTTT. Its protein product is CASSPRTGGGNQPQHF.

The chain recombines TRBV6-6 with TRBJ2-3; D unclear. The V end lost 0 bases, the J end lost 5 bases, and 9 bases lay between the germline ends. Germline V CDR1 and CDR2: MNHNY, SVGAGI (reference sequence). CDR3 length: 14 residues. CDR3 loop: CASSYSTGGDTQYF. CDR3 coding DNA: TGTGCCAGCAGTTACTCGACTGGCGGAGATACGCAGTATTTT.

This chain uses TRBV7-2 with TRBJ2-7, with 10 bases matching TRBD1. Germline V lookup: CDR1 SGHTA, CDR2 FQGNSA. Losses at the gene ends were 6 bases for V and 5 bases for J; bases not matched to a gene: 16. CDR3 length: 17 amino acids. CDR3 nucleotides: TGTGCCAGCAGTGGGGGGGACAGGGGAACGGGTGTAGACGAGCAGTACTTC. It yields the protein CASSGGDRGTGVDEQYF. Full variable domain (remainder filled in from reference TRBV7-2 and TRBJ2-7): GAGVSQSPSNKVTEKGKDVELRCDPISGHTALYWYRQSLGQGLEFLIYFQGNSAPDKSGLPSDRFSAERTGGSVSTLTIQRTQQEDSAVYLCASSGGDRGTGVDEQYFGPGTRLTVT.

The chain combines TRBV5-1 with TRBJ1-1; the match to TRBD1 covers 9 bases. The CDR3 runs to 13 residues. With V trimmed by 8 bases and J by 1 base, 3 bases remained unmatched. Germline V lookup: CDR1 SGHRS, CDR2 YFSETQ. The CDR3 DNA reads TGCGCCAGTAAACAGGGGGCGAACACTGAAGCTTTCTTT. It codes for CASKQGANTEAFF.

The chain has TRBV7-2 and TRBJ2-3, with a tentative D call TRBD2 (6 bases). The ends were cut back, 8 bases at V and 0 bases at J, with 18 bases in the middle. Germline V gene sequence: CDR1 SGHTA, CDR2 FQGNSA. This CDR3 comprises 16 residues. The CDR3 bases are TGTGCCAGCCAGTCCGGGAGTATTACTAGCACAGATACGCAGTATTTT. Protein product: CASQSGSITSTDTQYF. Filled out from reference TRBV7-2 and TRBJ2-3, the complete variable domain reads GAGVSQSPSNKVTEKGKDVELRCDPISGHTALYWYRQSLGQGLEFLIYFQGNSAPDKSGLPSDRFSAERTGGSVSTLTIQRTQQEDSAVYLCASQSGSITSTDTQYFGPGTRLTVL.

The chain has TRBV28 and TRBJ1-2; D gene unclear. The length of the CDR3 is 16 residues. V was pared by 4 bases and J by 4 bases, with 19 bases between. The germline CDR1 and CDR2 sequences are MDHEN and SYDVKM. The CDR3 protein is CASSSSHLGLAYGYTF. DNA for the CDR3: TGTGCCAGCAGTTCCTCTCATTTAGGGCTAGCCTATGGCTACACCTTC.

Comments on this clone: A read error may account for a junction end that differs from germline. This sequence joins TRBV7-7 and TRBJ2-5, with D tentatively TRBD1 (6 bases). The CDR3 totals 14 residues. Germline V gene lookup returns CDR1 SSHAT and CDR2 FNYEAQ (reference sequence). DNA of the CDR3: TGTGCTAGCAGCGAACAGGGTTTACAAGAGACCCAGTACTTC. Its translation is CASSEQGLQETQYF.

The genes are TRBV19 and TRBJ2-6; 7 nucleotides agree with TRBD2. V shed 4 bases and J 1 base; nucleotides not matched to a gene: 1. This CDR3 spans 15 amino acids. Germline V gene data show CDR1 as LNHDA and CDR2 as SQIVND (reference sequence). CDR3 bases: TGTGCCAGTAGTACCGGGGGGTCTGGGGCCAACGTCCTGACTTTC. Protein: CASSTGGSGANVLTF.

This chain joins TRBV29-1 and TRBJ1-5; D gene ambiguous. CDR3 length: 12 amino acids. The germline V and J ends were trimmed by 4 bases and 6 bases, with 10 bases remaining between them. From germline, CDR1 is SQVTM and CDR2 ANQGSEA. CDR3 coding DNA: TGCAGCGTTGTTCCAAACGGTCAGCCCCAGCATTTT. It codes for CSVVPNGQPQHF.

The V gene is TRBV6-1, the J gene TRBJ2-7, with 9 bases that match TRBD2. CDR3 size: 14 residues. V trimming: 4 bases; J trimming: 6 bases; junction bases outside the gene matches: 7. Germline CDR1 is MNHNS and CDR2 is SASEGT. CDR3 sequence (DNA): TGTGCCAGCAGTGGCGGGAGGGTCCGTTTCGAGCAGTACTTC. Translating gives CASSGGRVRFEQYF.

This chain connects TRBV10-1 to TRBJ2-1; 8 bases map to TRBD1. This CDR3 comprises 15 residues. V lost 3 bases and J lost 7; bases outside the gene matches: 8. CDR1 is WNHNN, CDR2 SYGVQD, per germline (reference sequence). The CDR3 DNA reads TGCGCCAGCAGTGATAGAACAGGGGGTGGGAATGAGCAGTTCTTC. Protein product: CASSDRTGGGNEQFF.

This chain uses TRBV7-2 with TRBJ1-3, with a possible D match to TRBD1 (5 bases). The CDR3 spans 15 residues. Trimming removed 0 bases at V and 2 bases at J, with 8 bases between. CDR1 SGHTA and CDR2 FQGNSA come from the germline V gene. The CDR3 here is CASSLALGAGNTIYF. CDR3 nucleotides: TGTGCCAGCAGCTTAGCGCTAGGGGCTGGAAACACCATATATTTT.

This chain connects TRBV6-5 to TRBJ2-5; 9 positions match TRBD2. Trimming removed 0 bases from V and 2 bases from J; junction bases left unmatched: 4. CDR3 length: 16 amino acids. The germline gives CDR1 MNHEY, CDR2 SVGAGI. The CDR3 spells CASSYSLAGLQETQYF. The CDR3 region has the DNA TGTGCCAGCAGTTACTCCCTAGCGGGACTTCAAGAGACCCAGTACTTC.

This sequence joins TRBV4-3 and TRBJ1-4; tentatively, D is TRBD1 (6 bases). V lost 3 bases and J 10 bases, leaving 21 bases between the germline ends. Germline-derived CDR1 and CDR2 are LGHNA and YSLEER. The CDR3 loop spans 16 amino acids. The CDR3, as DNA: TGCGCCAGCAGCCAGGACGTCTTTGGGGGGCGCGGAAAACTGTTTTTT. This translates into CASSQDVFGGRGKLFF.

The genes are TRBV4-1 and TRBJ2-7; D may be TRBD2 (6 bases). CDR3 length: 14 amino acids. From germline, CDR1 is MGHRA and CDR2 YSYEKL. V lost 4 bases to trimming and J lost 2 bases, with 12 bases between them. The DNA for the CDR3 is TGCGCCAGCAGCCCCGGACTAATCCCCTACGAGCAGTACTTC. Its protein product is CASSPGLIPYEQYF.

The J gene is TRBJ2-7, the V gene TRBV27, with 7 bases matching TRBD1. Germline CDR1 reads MNHEY; CDR2 reads SMNVEV (reference sequence). CDR3 length: 11 residues. V shed 6 bases and J 6 bases; nucleotides not matched to a gene: 2. The CDR3 loop is CASRSGGEQYF. CDR3 in DNA: TGTGCCAGCAGATCAGGGGGCGAGCAGTACTTC.

This clone occurred a few times. V and J are TRBV27 and TRBJ2-7, with D perhaps given as TRBD1 or TRBD2 (6 bases each). The CDR3 totals 13 residues. CDR1 and CDR2 (germline): MNHEY, SMNVEV (reference sequence). Trimming removed 3 bases at V and 7 bases at J, with 13 bases between. The CDR3 here is CASSFSGAREQYF. The CDR3 nucleotides are TGTGCCAGCAGTTTCTCGGGGGCCCGTGAGCAGTACTTC.

The chain uses TRBV5-4 and TRBJ2-1; D is ambiguous. Deletions cut 4 bases from V and 5 bases from J, with 7 bases between. The germline CDR1 and CDR2 sequences are SGHNT and YYREEE (reference sequence). The CDR3 totals 12 residues. The CDR3 sequence: CASSRANNEQFF. For the CDR3, the DNA is TGTGCCAGCAGCCGGGCCAACAATGAGCAGTTCTTC.

Only one count was recorded for this clone. The CDR3 sequence is CASVPESGRGGEQYF. In DNA, the CDR3 is TGTGCCAGCGTCCCGGAGAGCGGGAGGGGGGGCGAGCAGTACTTC. The chain has TRBV28 and TRBJ2-7; 10 nucleotides align to TRBD2. J gave up 6 bases and V 8 bases, and 13 bases lay outside the gene matches. Per germline, CDR1 MDHEN and CDR2 SYDVKM. The CDR3 covers 15 residues. Filled out from reference TRBV28 and TRBJ2-7, the complete variable domain reads DVKVTQSSRYLVKRTGEKVFLECVQDMDHENMFWYRQDPGLGLRLIYFSYDVKMKEKGDIPEGYSVSREKKERFSLILESASTNQTSMYLCASVPESGRGGEQYFGPGTRLTVT.

V and J are TRBV5-1 and TRBJ2-7, with D possibly being TRBD1 or TRBD2 (6 bases each). The CDR3 has 15 residues. The germline CDR1 and CDR2 sequences are SGHRS and YFSETQ. V lost 5 bases to trimming and J lost 5 bases, with 20 bases between them. CDR3 in amino acids: CASSASGARRDEQYF. CDR3 nucleotide sequence: TGCGCCAGCAGTGCGTCGGGGGCGCGGAGGGACGAGCAGTACTTC.

In regard to this clone: An end of the junction differs from the germline gene, which may be a read error. The gene calls are TRBV28 and TRBJ1-2; D is unresolved. The CDR3 contains 14 residues. Germline V gene sequence: CDR1 MDHEN, CDR2 SYDVKM. For the CDR3, the DNA is TGTGCAAGCACCTCCGGACTGAACGCGTATGGCTACACCTTC. This codes for CASTSGLNAYGYTF.